This entry lists 29 T cell receptor beta chains sequenced from one sample in a study of vaccination and CD4 T cells after COVID-19. For these TCRs, the target antigens are not known. The treatment: approximately 10-day PBMC culture with coronavirus spike peptide pools or control peptides (ViraFEST assay). With the Oncomine TCR Beta short-read assay, DNA from cultured CD4+ T cells was sequenced. TCRdb reanalysed the PCR reads using MiXCR and keeps one entry per CDR3 protein. The data show 9,500 to 15,000 distinct CDR3 sequences, under 40% seen once. What was sequenced was cultured CD4+ T cells from blood. The receptors were gathered from a human donor with COVID-19.

This clonotype has a single count. The chain is built from TRBV29-1 and TRBJ2-2; 7 nucleotides line up with TRBD1. CDR1 is SQVTM, CDR2 ANQGSEA, per germline. The CDR3 is 15 amino acids. V gave up 6 bases and J gave up 5 bases; unmatched junction bases: 12. The CDR3 DNA follows: TGCAGCGTGAGGGGCACAGGGGCCGGTACCGGGGAGCTGTTTTTT. Residues: CSVRGTGAGTGELFF.

This clonotype was seen a few times. The chain combines TRBV20-1 with TRBJ2-5; D remains unclear. CDR3 size: 16 residues. The V gene lost 6 bases and the J gene lost 2 bases, with 22 bases spanning the gap. Per germline, CDR1 DFQATT and CDR2 SNEGSKA (reference sequence). CDR3 sequence (DNA): TGCAGTGCCTCACCCCTGCAGGTCGGTCGACAAGAGACCCAGTACTTC. Translation: CSASPLQVGRQETQYF.

This clonotype has just a few counts. V and J are TRBV10-3 and TRBJ1-5; no firm D call. From germline, CDR1 is ENHRY and CDR2 SYGVKD. The V end was cut by 6 bases, the J end by 4 bases, with 7 bases between. This CDR3 spans 12 amino acids. CDR3 protein: CAISGANQPQHF. Written as DNA, the CDR3 is TGTGCCATCAGCGGCGCAAATCAGCCCCAGCATTTT.

This rearrangement joins TRBV27 to TRBJ2-6; D may correspond to TRBD1 or TRBD2 (5 bases each). V was cut by 10 bases and J by 3 bases, with 13 bases left in between. The CDR3 has 14 amino acids. Per the germline V gene, CDR1 is MNHEY and CDR2 is SMNVEV (reference sequence). CDR3 sequence: CANLWGNGANVLTF. As DNA, the CDR3 is TGTGCCAACCTTTGGGGGAATGGGGCCAACGTCCTGACTTTC. Filled out from reference TRBV27 and TRBJ2-6, the complete variable domain reads EAQVTQNPRYLITVTGKKLTVTCSQNMNHEYMSWYRQDPGLGLRQIYYSMNVEVTDKGDVPEGYKVSRKEKRNFPLILESPSPNQTSLYFCANLWGNGANVLTFGAGSRLTVL.

The chain links TRBV5-1 to TRBJ2-7; a possible D gene is TRBD1 (6 bases). This CDR3 comprises 14 residues. In germline, CDR1 is SGHRS, CDR2 YFSETQ. Trimming removed 5 bases from V and 2 bases from J, with 14 bases in between. The CDR3 here is CASRPRTATYEQYF. CDR3 nucleotides: TGCGCCAGCAGACCGAGGACAGCTACCTACGAGCAGTACTTC. Variable domain in full (rest from reference TRBV5-1 and TRBJ2-7): KAGVTQTPRYLIKTRGQQVTLSCSPISGHRSVSWYQQTPGQGLQFLFEYFSETQRNKGNFPGRFSGRQFSNSRSEMNVSTLELGDSALYLCASRPRTATYEQYFGPGTRLTVT.

The chain joins TRBV6-1 to TRBJ1-5; weak D call: TRBD1 (6 bases). V was clipped by 5 bases and J by 5 bases, with 16 bases between them. The CDR3 spans 15 residues. Germline loops: CDR1 MNHNS, CDR2 SASEGT. CDR3 protein: CASSHGQMRDQPQHF. The CDR3 coding sequence is TGTGCCAGCAGTCATGGACAGATGAGGGATCAGCCCCAGCATTTT.

This clonotype was seen a handful of times. The J gene is TRBJ2-5, the V gene TRBV7-2, with 9 bases lining up with TRBD2. Germline V CDR1 and CDR2: SGHTA, FQGNSA. The CDR3 spans 16 residues. After removal of 0 bases from V and 7 bases from J, the junction contained 9 bases not matched to a gene. DNA of the CDR3: TGTGCCAGCAGCTTAGCAGGAAGCGGGGGGAGGGTGACCCAGTACTTC. Its protein is CASSLAGSGGRVTQYF.

The rearrangement uses TRBV7-2 and TRBJ1-2; the D gene is possibly TRBD1 (6 bases). V was clipped by 1 base and J by 8 bases, with 17 bases between them. This CDR3 contains 15 residues. Looked up from germline, CDR1 is SGHTA and CDR2 is FQGNSA. CDR3 in amino acids: CASSLGGGVGLGYTF. The CDR3 nucleotides read TGTGCCAGCAGCTTAGGTGGGGGCGTCGGTTTGGGCTACACCTTC.

V usage is TRBV25-1 and J usage is TRBJ2-1; TRBD1 is a possible D gene (6 bases). There are 13 residues in the CDR3. Germline loops: CDR1 MGHDK, CDR2 SYGVNS. Between the trimmed V and J ends, which lost 6 bases and 7 bases, there was a span of 13 bases. This CDR3 reads CASRAGQYNEQFF. In DNA, the CDR3 is TGTGCCAGCAGGGCAGGACAGTATAATGAGCAGTTCTTC.

A few counts support this clonotype. The rearrangement joins TRBV7-8 to TRBJ2-7, with 7 bases identical to TRBD2. Germline loops: CDR1 SGHVS, CDR2 FQNEAQ. Germline trimming cut 1 base from V and 5 bases from J; bases unmatched to any gene: 11. The CDR3 contains 16 residues. The CDR3 nucleotides read TGTGCCAGCAGCTTAGTGGTCGGCGGGGGTCCCAACGAGCAGTACTTC. It codes for CASSLVVGGGPNEQYF.

The chain has TRBV28 and TRBJ1-6; no clear D gene. Trimming left V 4 bases short and J 11 bases short, with 12 bases between. The germline V gene has CDR1 MDHEN and CDR2 SYDVKM. The CDR3 is made up of 13 amino acids. This chain's CDR3 is CASSSSPLAPLHF. The DNA for the CDR3 is TGTGCCAGCAGTTCCTCCCCTTTGGCACCCCTCCACTTT.

V gene TRBV7-2 combines with J gene TRBJ2-7; no clear D gene. Germline V CDR1 and CDR2: SGHTA, FQGNSA. The CDR3 runs 13 residues. Trimming stripped 1 base from V and 7 bases from J, with 11 bases between. The CDR3 reads CASSLGAGREQYF. The CDR3 DNA sequence: TGTGCCAGCAGCTTAGGGGCAGGAAGAGAGCAGTACTTC.

V gene TRBV6-1 combines with J gene TRBJ2-7; D unclear. V lost 5 bases to trimming and J lost 4 bases, with 9 bases between them. Germline CDR1 reads MNHNS; CDR2 reads SASEGT. There are 12 residues in the CDR3. The DNA of the CDR3 is TGTGCCAGCAGTATCGGGCCTTACGAGCAGTACTTC. Protein product: CASSIGPYEQYF.

Only one count was recorded for this clonotype. The CDR3, as DNA: TGTGCCAGCAGTAGGTCGGGGGGGCGAGAAGAGACCCAGTACTTC. It is translated as CASSRSGGREETQYF. The rearrangement uses TRBV6-1 and TRBJ2-5, with 8 nucleotides matching TRBD2. After removal of 5 bases from V and 3 bases from J, the junction contained 8 bases not matched to a gene. The CDR3 runs 15 residues. Germline CDR1 is MNHNS and CDR2 is SASEGT.

In this sample, this clonotype turned up a few times. V usage is TRBV20-1 and J usage is TRBJ2-7, with 12 bases fitting TRBD2. The V and J ends lost 0 bases and 3 bases, in that order; junction bases with no gene match: 9. The CDR3 is made up of 17 amino acids. CDR1 and CDR2 from the germline V gene are DFQATT and SNEGSKA (reference sequence). The CDR3 region is CSARDLAGLAGNYEQYF. The CDR3 DNA reads TGCAGTGCTAGAGATTTGGCCGGACTAGCGGGGAACTACGAGCAGTACTTC.

This clonotype was seen only a few times. Compared with germline, one end of the junction differs, possibly owing to a read error. CDR3 loop: CASSLGWGEWETQYF. CDR3 bases: TGTGCTAGCAGCTTGGGATGGGGGGAATGGGAGACCCAGTACTTC. The V and J genes are TRBV7-7 and TRBJ2-5, with D maybe TRBD2 (6 bases). This CDR3 spans 15 amino acids. Germline loops: CDR1 SSHAT, CDR2 FNYEAQ (reference sequence).

The V gene is TRBV6-1, the J gene TRBJ1-4; D might be TRBD1 (5 bases). The V gene lost 6 bases and the J gene lost 3 bases, with 11 bases spanning the gap. CDR3 length: 14 amino acids. Germline V gene data show CDR1 as MNHNS and CDR2 as SASEGT. This CDR3 reads CASRTGGANEKLFF. Here the CDR3 DNA reads TGTGCCAGCAGAACGGGGGGGGCTAATGAAAAACTGTTTTTT.

This rearrangement joins TRBV24-1 to TRBJ1-2; D may be TRBD1 (5 bases). Germline assignment: CDR1 KGHDR and CDR2 SFDVKD. V was cut by 5 bases and J by 7 bases, with 16 bases left in between. There are 14 residues in the CDR3. The CDR3 loop is CATSVGTELGGYTF. CDR3 nucleotides: TGTGCCACCAGTGTAGGGACGGAGTTGGGTGGCTACACCTTC.

The V call is TRBV20-1, the J call TRBJ2-7, with a possible D match to TRBD1 (5 bases). V was shortened by 3 bases and J by 2 bases, with 17 bases between the two germline ends. There are 15 residues in the CDR3. Germline V CDR1 and CDR2: DFQATT, SNEGSKA (reference sequence). The CDR3 nucleotides read TGCAGTGCTAGGTCAGGGTCGCAGCGCACCTACGAGCAGTACTTC. Translation: CSARSGSQRTYEQYF.

V gene TRBV12-3 or TRBV12-4 combines with J gene TRBJ1-5; a weak D match, TRBD1 (6 bases). The V end lost 6 bases, the J end lost 0 bases, and 12 bases lay between the germline ends. This CDR3 comprises 15 residues. CDR3 sequence (DNA): TGTGCCAGCAGCCCTCGCAGGGGTAGCAATCAGCCCCAGCATTTT. It yields the protein CASSPRRGSNQPQHF.

This clonotype turned up a few times. The rearrangement links TRBV28 to TRBJ1-6; perhaps TRBD1 as D (6 bases). The germline V gene has CDR1 MDHEN and CDR2 SYDVKM. Trimming pared 4 bases from V and 8 bases from J, leaving 12 bases between. The CDR3 is made up of 14 amino acids. CDR3 protein: CASSSDRLYSPLHF. The CDR3 region has the DNA TGTGCCAGCAGTTCTGACAGGCTTTATTCACCCCTCCACTTT.

This chain links TRBV2 with TRBJ2-7; D is unclear. Germline CDR1 reads SNHLY; CDR2 reads FYNNEI. This CDR3 contains 14 residues. V was shortened by 2 bases and J by 5 bases, with 13 bases between the two germline ends. The CDR3 loop reads CASSEKGGQNEQYF. The DNA of the CDR3 is TGTGCCAGCAGTGAAAAGGGTGGCCAAAACGAGCAGTACTTC.

This rearrangement joins TRBV10-2 to TRBJ2-1; maybe TRBD2 (6 bases). The V and J ends lost 11 bases and 5 bases respectively, with 16 bases between them. CDR1 and CDR2 from the germline V gene are WSHSY and SAAADI. This CDR3 has 13 residues. This chain's CDR3 is CAGSGGANNEQFF. The CDR3 DNA reads TGCGCCGGAAGCGGCGGGGCGAACAATGAGCAGTTCTTC.

This clonotype was counted between two and nine times. The chain links TRBV15 to TRBJ1-1; 9 positions match TRBD1. The length of the CDR3 is 15 residues. The V segment lost 6 bases and the J segment 4 bases; nucleotides outside the gene matches: 9. Germline loops: CDR1 LNHNV, CDR2 YYDKDF (reference sequence). The CDR3 loop reads CATRSGQGIFTEAFF. The CDR3 DNA reads as TGTGCCACCAGATCGGGACAGGGTATTTTCACTGAAGCTTTCTTT. The full variable domain, with the rest looked up from reference TRBV15 and TRBJ1-1, is DAMVIQNPRYQVTQFGKPVTLSCSQTLNHNVMYWYQQKSSQAPKLLFHYYDKDFNNEADTPDNFQSRRPNTSFCFLDIRSPGLGDTAMYLCATRSGQGIFTEAFFGQGTRLTVV.

The chain joins TRBV21-1 to TRBJ2-1; the table's D call TRBD2 went unverified against the DNA. TRBV21-1 is a pseudogene. CDR3 size: 16 residues. The CDR3, as DNA: TGTGCCAGCAGCAGACTAGCGGGGACGGAGTTCAATGAGCAGTTCTTC. It yields the protein CASSRLAGTEFNEQFF.

This clonotype occurred a few times. The CDR3 coding sequence is TGTGCCACCTACATGACGGTTAACTATGGCTACACCTTC. It codes for CATYMTVNYGYTF. This chain links TRBV28 with TRBJ1-2; D unresolved. V was pared by 10 bases and J by 1 base, with 13 bases between. Looked up from germline, CDR1 is MDHEN and CDR2 is SYDVKM. The CDR3 length is 13 residues.

The chain is built from TRBV12-3 or TRBV12-4 and TRBJ1-5; 12 bases align to TRBD1. This CDR3 spans 15 amino acids. V was pared by 5 bases and J by 6 bases, with 5 bases of the junction left unmatched. CDR3 residues: CASSPGQGAGQPQHF. CDR3 sequence (DNA): TGTGCCAGCAGTCCGGGACAGGGGGCCGGTCAGCCCCAGCATTTT.

This sequence joins TRBV12-3 or TRBV12-4 and TRBJ2-7, with TRBD1 as a possible D gene (5 bases). With 4 bases removed from V and 0 bases from J, the gap between germline ends came to 13 bases. The length of the CDR3 is 15 residues. In DNA form, the CDR3 reads TGTGCCAGCAGTTCCCGACAGCAGCTCTCCTACGAGCAGTACTTC. Translating it yields CASSSRQQLSYEQYF.

The V call is TRBV20-1, the J call TRBJ1-6; D might be TRBD1 (5 bases). The CDR3 loop spans 16 amino acids. Germline assignment: CDR1 DFQATT and CDR2 SNEGSKA (reference sequence). The V gene lost 3 bases and the J gene lost 7 bases, with 19 bases spanning the gap. CDR3 nucleotides: TGCAGTGCTAGTTTGGTCCCCGGGGGTAAGAATTCACCCCTCCACTTT. This sequence encodes CSASLVPGGKNSPLHF.